This TCR beta chain is from a study of T-cell reconstitution after alpha-beta-depleted transplantation in children. Study-level points and caveats: Some patients showed high day-60 TCRbeta diversity, which derived from surviving recipient T cells and thymic progenitors. About two months after transplant, alpha-beta T cells reportedly came from several hundred expanded graft clones.

Unique molecular identifiers featured in how the TCRbeta library was prepared. MiXCR, run by TCRdb on the PCR reads, gives a single entry per CDR3 protein. The sample includes about 250,000 distinct CDR3 sequences, about 24% of them seen just once. Germline CDR1 reads SGHTA; CDR2 reads FQGNSA. The CDR3 extends over 17 amino acids. Trimming shortened V by 0 bases and J by 0 bases, and 12 bases separated the two germline ends. About this clonotype: Its specificity is unknown.

The clonotype comes from a female patient aged 2-15 years who had a stem cell transplant for congenital amegakaryocytic thrombocytopenia, so the T cells may come from the graft donor. The gene calls are TRBV7-2 and TRBJ1-5, with a weak D call TRBD1 (5 bases). The sequencing used PBMCs, mostly from graft donor cells, collected 360 days after TCRalphabeta/CD19-depleted stem cell transplant. CDR3 coding DNA: TGTGCCAGCAGCTTAGCAAGGGGACGGTATAGCAATCAGCCCCAGCATTTT. This sequence encodes CASSLARGRYSNQPQHF.